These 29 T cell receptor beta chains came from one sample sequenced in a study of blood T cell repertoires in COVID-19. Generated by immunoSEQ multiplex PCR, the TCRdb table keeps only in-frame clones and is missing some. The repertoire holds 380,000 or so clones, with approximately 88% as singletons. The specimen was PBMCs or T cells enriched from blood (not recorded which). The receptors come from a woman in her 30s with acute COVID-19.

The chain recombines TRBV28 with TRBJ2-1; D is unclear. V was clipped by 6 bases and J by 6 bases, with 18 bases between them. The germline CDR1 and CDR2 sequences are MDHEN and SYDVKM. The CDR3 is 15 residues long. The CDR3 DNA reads TGTGCCAGCAGCCACGGCGCGATCGGCGGCAATGAGCAGTTCTTC. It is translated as CASSHGAIGGNEQFF.

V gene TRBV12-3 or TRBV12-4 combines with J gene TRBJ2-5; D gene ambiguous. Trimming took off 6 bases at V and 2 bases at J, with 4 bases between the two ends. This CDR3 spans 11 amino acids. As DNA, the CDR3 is TGTGCCAGCAGCCTGCAAGAGACCCAGTACTTC. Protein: CASSLQETQYF.

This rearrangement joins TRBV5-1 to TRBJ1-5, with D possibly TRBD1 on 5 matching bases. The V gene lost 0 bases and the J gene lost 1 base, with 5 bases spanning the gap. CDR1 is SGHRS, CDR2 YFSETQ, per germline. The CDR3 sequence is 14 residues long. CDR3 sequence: CASSLEGSNQPQHF. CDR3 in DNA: TGCGCCAGCAGCTTGGAGGGGAGCAATCAGCCCCAGCATTTT.

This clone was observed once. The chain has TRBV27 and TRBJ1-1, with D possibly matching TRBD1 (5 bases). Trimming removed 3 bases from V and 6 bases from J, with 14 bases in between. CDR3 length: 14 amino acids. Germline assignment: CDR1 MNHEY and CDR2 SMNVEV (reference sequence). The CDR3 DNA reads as TGTGCCAGCAGTTTTATAGGGGCGTCGGCTGAAGCTTTCTTT. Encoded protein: CASSFIGASAEAFF.

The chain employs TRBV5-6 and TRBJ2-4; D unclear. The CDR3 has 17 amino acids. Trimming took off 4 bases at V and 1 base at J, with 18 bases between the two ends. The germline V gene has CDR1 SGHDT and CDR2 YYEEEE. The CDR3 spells CASSTHSGFWAKNIQYF. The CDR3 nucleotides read TGTGCCAGCAGCACCCATTCAGGTTTTTGGGCCAAAAACATTCAGTACTTC. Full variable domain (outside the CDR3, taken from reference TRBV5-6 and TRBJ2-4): DAGVTQSPTHLIKTRGQQVTLRCSPKSGHDTVSWYQQALGQGPQFIFQYYEEEERQRGNFPDRFSGHQFPNYSSELNVNALLLGDSALYLCASSTHSGFWAKNIQYFGAGTRLSVL.

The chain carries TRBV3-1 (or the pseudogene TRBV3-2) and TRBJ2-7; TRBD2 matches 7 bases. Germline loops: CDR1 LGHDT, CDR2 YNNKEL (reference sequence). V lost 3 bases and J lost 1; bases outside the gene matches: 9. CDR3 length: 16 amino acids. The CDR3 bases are TGTGCCAGCAGCCACCCAACGTGGCGGGGGTCCTACGAGCAGTACTTC. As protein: CASSHPTWRGSYEQYF.

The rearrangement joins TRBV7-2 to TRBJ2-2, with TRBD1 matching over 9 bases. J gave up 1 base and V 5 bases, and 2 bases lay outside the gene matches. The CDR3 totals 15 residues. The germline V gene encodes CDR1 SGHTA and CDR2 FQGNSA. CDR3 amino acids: CASSRTGVNTGELFF. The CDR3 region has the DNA TGTGCCAGCAGCCGGACAGGGGTGAACACCGGGGAGCTGTTTTTT.

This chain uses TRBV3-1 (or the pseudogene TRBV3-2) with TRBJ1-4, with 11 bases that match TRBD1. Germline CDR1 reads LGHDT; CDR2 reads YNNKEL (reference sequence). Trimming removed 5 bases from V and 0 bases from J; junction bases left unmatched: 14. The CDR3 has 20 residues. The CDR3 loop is CASSAKLPRDRGTTNEKLFF. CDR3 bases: TGTGCCAGCAGCGCAAAGCTCCCCCGGGACAGGGGGACAACTAATGAAAAACTGTTTTTT.

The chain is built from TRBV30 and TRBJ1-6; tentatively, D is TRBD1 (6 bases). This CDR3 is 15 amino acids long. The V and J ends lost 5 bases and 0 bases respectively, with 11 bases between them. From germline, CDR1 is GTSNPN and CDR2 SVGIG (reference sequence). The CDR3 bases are TGTGCCTGGGACAGGACGAACTCCTATAATTCACCCCTCCACTTT. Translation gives CAWDRTNSYNSPLHF.

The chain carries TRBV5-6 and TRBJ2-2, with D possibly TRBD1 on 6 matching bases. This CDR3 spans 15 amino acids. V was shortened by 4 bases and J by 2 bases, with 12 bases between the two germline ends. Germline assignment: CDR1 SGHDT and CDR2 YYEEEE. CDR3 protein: CASSILTGNTGELFF. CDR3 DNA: TGTGCCAGCAGCATCCTGACAGGAAACACCGGGGAGCTGTTTTTT.

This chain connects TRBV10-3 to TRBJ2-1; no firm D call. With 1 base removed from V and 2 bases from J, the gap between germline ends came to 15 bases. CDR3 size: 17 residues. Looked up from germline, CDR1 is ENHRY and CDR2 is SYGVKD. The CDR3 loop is CAISEFPASVPYNEQFF. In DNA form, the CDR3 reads TGTGCCATCAGTGAGTTTCCGGCTAGTGTGCCCTACAATGAGCAGTTCTTC.

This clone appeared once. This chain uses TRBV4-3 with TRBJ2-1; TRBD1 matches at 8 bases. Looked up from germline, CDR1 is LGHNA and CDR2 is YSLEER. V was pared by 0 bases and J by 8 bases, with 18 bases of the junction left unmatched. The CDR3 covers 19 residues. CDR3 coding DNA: TGCGCCAGCAGCCAAGATCAAAGCCCCGACAGGGGATTATCTTATGAGCAGTTCTTC. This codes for CASSQDQSPDRGLSYEQFF.

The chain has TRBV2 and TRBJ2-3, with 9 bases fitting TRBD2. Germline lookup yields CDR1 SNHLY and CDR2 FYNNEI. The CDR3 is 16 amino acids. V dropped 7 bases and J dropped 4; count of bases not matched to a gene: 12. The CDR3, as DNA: TGTGCCAGCATCATCAGACTAGCGGTTTTCCCAGATACGCAGTATTTT. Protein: CASIIRLAVFPDTQYF.

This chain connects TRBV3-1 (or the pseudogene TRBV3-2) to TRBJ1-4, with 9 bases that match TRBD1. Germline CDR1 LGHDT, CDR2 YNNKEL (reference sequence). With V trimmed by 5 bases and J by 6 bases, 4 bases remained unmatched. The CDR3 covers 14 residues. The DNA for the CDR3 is TGTGCCAGCAGCACGACAGGGGGTTATGAAAAACTGTTTTTT. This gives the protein CASSTTGGYEKLFF.

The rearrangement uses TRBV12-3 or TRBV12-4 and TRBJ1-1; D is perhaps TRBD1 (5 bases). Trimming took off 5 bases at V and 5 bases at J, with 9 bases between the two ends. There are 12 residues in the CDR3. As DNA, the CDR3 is TGTGCCAGCAGTCAGCAGGGAACTGAAGCTTTCTTT. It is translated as CASSQQGTEAFF.

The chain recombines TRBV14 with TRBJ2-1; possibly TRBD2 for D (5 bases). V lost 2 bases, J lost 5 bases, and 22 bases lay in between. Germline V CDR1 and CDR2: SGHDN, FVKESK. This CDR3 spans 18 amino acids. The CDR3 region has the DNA TGTGCCAGCAGCCAATCCCCTGGAAAAGGGAGTGGGGACAATGAGCAGTTCTTC. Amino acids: CASSQSPGKGSGDNEQFF.

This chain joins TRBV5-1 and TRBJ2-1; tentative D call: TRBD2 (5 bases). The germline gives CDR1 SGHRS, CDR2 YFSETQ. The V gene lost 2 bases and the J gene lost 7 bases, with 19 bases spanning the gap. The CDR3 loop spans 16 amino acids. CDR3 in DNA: TGCGCCAGCAGCTTTTTACTAGTCGCGACCGGTAATGAGCAGTTCTTC. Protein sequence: CASSFLLVATGNEQFF. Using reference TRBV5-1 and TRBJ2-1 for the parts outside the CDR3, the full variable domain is KAGVTQTPRYLIKTRGQQVTLSCSPISGHRSVSWYQQTPGQGLQFLFEYFSETQRNKGNFPGRFSGRQFSNSRSEMNVSTLELGDSALYLCASSFLLVATGNEQFFGPGTRLTVL.

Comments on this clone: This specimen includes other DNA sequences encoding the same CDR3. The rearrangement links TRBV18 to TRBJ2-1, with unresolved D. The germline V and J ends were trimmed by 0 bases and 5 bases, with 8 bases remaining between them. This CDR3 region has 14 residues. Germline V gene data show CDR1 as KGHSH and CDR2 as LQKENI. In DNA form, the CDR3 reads TGTGCCAGCTCACCACCAAGTTCTAACAATGAGCAGTTCTTC. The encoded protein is CASSPPSSNNEQFF.

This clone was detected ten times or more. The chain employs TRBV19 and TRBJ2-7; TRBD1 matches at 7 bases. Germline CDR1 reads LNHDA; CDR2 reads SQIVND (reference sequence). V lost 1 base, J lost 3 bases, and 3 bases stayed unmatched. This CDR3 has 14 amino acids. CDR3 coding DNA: TGTGCCAGTAGTATAGGGGACAGCCGCTACGAGCAGTACTTC. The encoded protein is CASSIGDSRYEQYF.

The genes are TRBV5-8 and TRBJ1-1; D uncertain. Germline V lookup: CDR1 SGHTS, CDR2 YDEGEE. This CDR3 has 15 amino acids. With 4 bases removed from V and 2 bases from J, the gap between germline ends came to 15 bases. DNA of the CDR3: TGTGCCAGCAGCCCGCGGAATTTCGGAAACACTGAAGCTTTCTTT. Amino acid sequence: CASSPRNFGNTEAFF.

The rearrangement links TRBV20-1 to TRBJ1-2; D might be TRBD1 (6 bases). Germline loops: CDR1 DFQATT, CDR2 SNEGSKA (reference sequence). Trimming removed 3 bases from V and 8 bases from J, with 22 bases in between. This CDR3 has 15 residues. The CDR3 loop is CSASRAGEGGVGYTF. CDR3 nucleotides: TGCAGTGCTAGTCGGGCGGGAGAGGGGGGTGTAGGCTACACCTTC.

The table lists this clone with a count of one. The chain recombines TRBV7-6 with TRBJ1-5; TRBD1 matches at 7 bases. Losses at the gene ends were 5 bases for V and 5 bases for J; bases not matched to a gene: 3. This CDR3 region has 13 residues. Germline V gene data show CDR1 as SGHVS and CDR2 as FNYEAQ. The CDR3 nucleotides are TGTGCCAGCAGCCCCGGACAGGATCAGCCCCAGCATTTT. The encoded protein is CASSPGQDQPQHF.

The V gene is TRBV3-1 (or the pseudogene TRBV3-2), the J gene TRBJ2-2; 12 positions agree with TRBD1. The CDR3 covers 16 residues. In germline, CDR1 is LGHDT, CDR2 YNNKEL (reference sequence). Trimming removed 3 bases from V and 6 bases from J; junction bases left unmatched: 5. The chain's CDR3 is CASSHGGQGAAGELFF. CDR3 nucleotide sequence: TGTGCCAGCAGCCATGGGGGACAGGGGGCGGCCGGGGAGCTGTTTTTT.

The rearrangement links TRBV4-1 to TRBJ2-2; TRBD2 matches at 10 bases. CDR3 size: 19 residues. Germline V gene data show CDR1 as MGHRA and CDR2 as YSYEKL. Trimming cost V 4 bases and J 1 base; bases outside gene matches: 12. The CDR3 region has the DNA TGCGCCAGCAGCCGAGAATTTTTAGCGGGGGGCAGGAACACCGGGGAGCTGTTTTTT. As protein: CASSREFLAGGRNTGELFF.

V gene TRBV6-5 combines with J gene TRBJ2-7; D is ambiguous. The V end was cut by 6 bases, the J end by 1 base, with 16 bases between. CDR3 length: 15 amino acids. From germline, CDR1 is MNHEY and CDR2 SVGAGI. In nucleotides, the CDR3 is TGTGCCAGCAGAAGTATGAGAGACATTTCCTACGAGCAGTACTTC. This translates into CASRSMRDISYEQYF.

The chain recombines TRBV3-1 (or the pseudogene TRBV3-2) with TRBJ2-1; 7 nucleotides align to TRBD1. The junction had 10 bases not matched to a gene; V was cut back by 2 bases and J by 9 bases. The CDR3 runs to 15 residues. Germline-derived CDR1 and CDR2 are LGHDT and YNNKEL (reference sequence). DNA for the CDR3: TGTGCCAGCAGCCAATCGGACAGGCTGGGGACTGAGCAGTTCTTC. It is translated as CASSQSDRLGTEQFF.

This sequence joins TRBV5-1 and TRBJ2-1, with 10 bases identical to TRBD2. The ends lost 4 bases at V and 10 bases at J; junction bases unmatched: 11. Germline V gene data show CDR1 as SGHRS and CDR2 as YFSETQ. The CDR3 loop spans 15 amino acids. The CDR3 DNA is TGCGCCAGCAGCGAGAGCGGGGGGGACTACGGAGAGCAGTTCTTC. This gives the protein CASSESGGDYGEQFF.

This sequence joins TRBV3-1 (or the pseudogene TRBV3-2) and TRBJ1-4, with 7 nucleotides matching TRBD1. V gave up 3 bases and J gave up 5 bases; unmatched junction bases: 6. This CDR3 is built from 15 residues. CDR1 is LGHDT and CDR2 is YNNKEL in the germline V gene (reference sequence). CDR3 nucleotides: TGTGCCAGCAGCCACCTGGGACAGTGGAATGAAAAACTGTTTTTT. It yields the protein CASSHLGQWNEKLFF.

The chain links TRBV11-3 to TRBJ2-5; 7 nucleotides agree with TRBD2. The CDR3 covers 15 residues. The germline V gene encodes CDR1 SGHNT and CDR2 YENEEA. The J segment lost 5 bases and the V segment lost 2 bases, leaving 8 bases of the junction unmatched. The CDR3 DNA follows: TGTGCCAGCAGCTTATACGGGGGAGGGCGGGAGACCCAGTACTTC. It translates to CASSLYGGGRETQYF.